The T cell receptor beta chain under discussion was sequenced for a study of technical replicates of blood from a handful of donors. This CDR3 comprises 15 residues. V trimming: 6 bases; J trimming: 7 bases; junction bases outside the gene matches: 9. Germline assignment: CDR1 MDHEN and CDR2 SYDVKM. Here immunoSEQ multiplex PCR was the method, and the copy in TCRdb shows in-frame clones only, minus some. The sample lists nearly 90,000 clones; over 90% were seen once. This receptor was identified in a human donor in good health. Sequenced input: T cells isolated from PBMCs. The chain employs TRBV28 and TRBJ2-2; 9 bases agree with TRBD1. Here the CDR3 reads CASSPTGGRGGELFF. CDR3 nucleotide sequence: TGTGCCAGCAGCCCGACAGGGGGTAGGGGCGGGGAGCTGTTTTTT.